These 29 T cell receptor beta chains share one sample of origin, sequenced in a study of blood T cell repertoires in COVID-19. TCRdb keeps only in-frame clones here, not all; method: immunoSEQ multiplex PCR. Altogether more than 85,000 clones are present, 60% to 80% being singletons, with the ten largest covering over 7.5%. Sequencing input: peripheral blood. Receptors originate from a man in his 60s with active or convalescent COVID-19.

The chain links TRBV7-8 to TRBJ1-2, with D maybe TRBD1 (6 bases). The CDR3 covers 13 residues. V lost 6 bases, J lost 2 bases, and 10 bases lay in between. From germline, CDR1 is SGHVS and CDR2 FQNEAQ. The CDR3 DNA reads TGTGCCAGCAGAAAAAGGGGGAACTATGGCTACACCTTC. Translation gives CASRKRGNYGYTF.

The table lists this clone with a few counts. The genes are TRBV18 and TRBJ2-1; 11 bases fit TRBD2. There are 14 residues in the CDR3. The germline V gene encodes CDR1 KGHSH and CDR2 LQKENI. The V and J ends lost 0 bases and 9 bases, in that order; junction bases with no gene match: 1. The CDR3 is CASSPPLAGVEQFF. CDR3 DNA sequence: TGTGCCAGCTCACCACCACTAGCGGGAGTTGAGCAGTTCTTC.

The rearrangement links TRBV4-1 to TRBJ2-1; D is perhaps TRBD2 (8 bases). The CDR3 is made up of 19 amino acids. V lost 6 bases to trimming and J lost 7 bases, with 31 bases between them. The germline V gene has CDR1 MGHRA and CDR2 YSYEKL. The CDR3 here is CASSSSGSLKGAWGNEQFF. CDR3 nucleotide sequence: TGCGCCAGCAGTTCGAGCGGGAGTTTAAAGGGGGCCTGGGGGAATGAGCAGTTCTTC.

The rearrangement joins TRBV5-6 to TRBJ2-1; D is possibly TRBD1 (6 bases). The CDR3 sequence is 14 residues long. Germline V gene lookup returns CDR1 SGHDT and CDR2 YYEEEE. Trimming shortened V by 4 bases and J by 6 bases, and 14 bases separated the two germline ends. Here the CDR3 reads CASSVGGRRNEQFF. CDR3 DNA sequence: TGTGCCAGCAGCGTAGGGGGTAGGCGCAATGAGCAGTTCTTC.

The rearrangement joins TRBV7-2 to TRBJ2-3, with 10 bases fitting TRBD2. The CDR3 covers 14 residues. Trimming cost V 6 bases and J 4 bases; bases outside gene matches: 4. CDR1 and CDR2 from the germline V gene are SGHTA and FQGNSA. For the CDR3, the DNA is TGTGCCAGCAGGAGCGGGAGGGGGGCAGATACGCAGTATTTT. Its translation: CASRSGRGADTQYF.

V is TRBV4-1 and J is TRBJ2-1, with D tentatively TRBD2 (6 bases). V was trimmed by 1 base and J by 4 bases, leaving 17 bases between them. Germline CDR1 reads MGHRA; CDR2 reads YSYEKL. The CDR3 contains 17 residues. The CDR3 loop reads CASSQAVGAGGYNEQFF. Written as DNA, the CDR3 is TGCGCCAGCAGCCAAGCAGTTGGAGCGGGTGGATACAATGAGCAGTTCTTC.

The rearrangement links TRBV11-3 to TRBJ2-7; no clear D gene. V was pared by 5 bases and J by 6 bases, with 11 bases between. The CDR3 length is 12 residues. The germline V gene encodes CDR1 SGHNT and CDR2 YENEEA. CDR3 sequence (DNA): TGTGCCAGCAGCCCGTTTCCCTCCGAGCAGTACTTC. Amino acids: CASSPFPSEQYF. Looking up the rest from reference TRBV11-3 and TRBJ2-7 gives the full variable domain: EAGVVQSPRYKIIEKKQPVAFWCNPISGHNTLYWYLQNLGQGPELLIRYENEEAVDDSQLPKDRFSAERLKGVDSTLKIQPAELGDSAVYLCASSPFPSEQYFGPGTRLTVT.

The chain employs TRBV27 and TRBJ1-2; 12 bases map to TRBD1. V lost 4 bases and J lost 8; bases outside the gene matches: 2. This CDR3 contains 13 residues. The germline V gene encodes CDR1 MNHEY and CDR2 SMNVEV (reference sequence). The CDR3 protein is CASSWDRGLGYTF. CDR3 sequence (DNA): TGTGCCAGCAGTTGGGACAGGGGGCTGGGCTACACCTTC.

V usage is TRBV10-3 and J usage is TRBJ2-1, with 8 positions matching TRBD2. Germline CDR1 and CDR2: ENHRY and SYGVKD. The CDR3 runs to 14 residues. The V gene end was trimmed by 9 bases and the J gene end by 3 bases; junction bases not matched to a gene: 7. This CDR3 reads CAITTSVSYNEQFF. Here the CDR3 DNA reads TGTGCCATTACGACTAGCGTGAGCTACAATGAGCAGTTCTTC.

The chain has TRBV6-2 or TRBV6-3 and TRBJ2-7; TRBD1 matches 7 bases. Germline V gives CDR1 MNHEY, CDR2 SVGEGT. The junction had 8 bases not matched to a gene; V was cut back by 4 bases and J by 5 bases. The CDR3 has 14 residues. CDR3 region: CASSFSTGSHEQYV. DNA of the CDR3: TGTGCCAGCAGTTTCTCGACAGGGTCACACGAGCAGTACGTC.

The chain recombines TRBV6-5 with TRBJ2-6; TRBD1 is a possible D gene (6 bases). Trimming pared 6 bases from V and 0 bases from J, leaving 9 bases between. The CDR3 runs 15 residues. CDR1 and CDR2 from the germline V gene are MNHEY and SVGAGI. The CDR3 sequence is CASRTGFSGANVLTF. CDR3 sequence (DNA): TGTGCCAGCAGGACAGGTTTCTCTGGGGCCAACGTCCTGACTTTC.

V usage is TRBV5-6 and J usage is TRBJ2-3; the match to TRBD2 covers 11 bases. V shed 4 bases and J 10 bases; nucleotides not matched to a gene: 14. Germline V gene sequence: CDR1 SGHDT, CDR2 YYEEEE. The CDR3 has 16 residues. CDR3 bases: TGTGCCAGCAGCCAGAAACCCGGGACTAGCGGCCAAGCGCAGTATTTT. Translation gives CASSQKPGTSGQAQYF. The full variable domain, its missing parts supplied by reference TRBV5-6 and TRBJ2-3, is DAGVTQSPTHLIKTRGQQVTLRCSPKSGHDTVSWYQQALGQGPQFIFQYYEEEERQRGNFPDRFSGHQFPNYSSELNVNALLLGDSALYLCASSQKPGTSGQAQYFGPGTRLTVL.

The chain joins TRBV29-1 to TRBJ2-1; 10 bases agree with TRBD1. Germline trimming cut 7 bases from V and 6 bases from J; bases unmatched to any gene: 15. The CDR3 has 16 amino acids. The V gene's germline CDR1 is SQVTM and CDR2 ANQGSEA. This chain's CDR3 is CSASATGTGAPNEQFF. CDR3 DNA: TGCAGCGCCTCTGCCACCGGGACAGGGGCCCCCAATGAGCAGTTCTTC.

V is TRBV21-1 and J is TRBJ2-7; the tabulated D call, TRBD1, remains unverified against the DNA. TRBV21-1 is termed a pseudogene. This CDR3 is built from 18 residues. The CDR3 DNA follows: TGTGCCAGCAGCAAAGCTCCCCGGGACAACGGATATCCCTACGAGCAGTACTTC. Translated: CASSKAPRDNGYPYEQYF.

The CDR3: CASSPNTGGDQPQHF. The CDR3 DNA is TGTGCCAGCTCACCTAACACAGGGGGGGATCAGCCCCAGCATTTT. The chain uses TRBV18 and TRBJ1-5, with 8 bases identical to TRBD1. The CDR3 runs 15 residues. J was trimmed by 5 bases and V by 3 bases; bases with no gene match: 6. Germline assignment: CDR1 KGHSH and CDR2 LQKENI.

This rearrangement joins TRBV2 to TRBJ1-5; 7 bases map to TRBD1. CDR3 length: 14 amino acids. Germline CDR1 SNHLY, CDR2 FYNNEI. Trimming took 9 bases from V and 1 from J; bases not matched to a gene: 6. CDR3 bases: TGTGCCAGTAAGGGGGCTAGAAGCAATCAGCCCCAGCATTTT. Translation gives CASKGARSNQPQHF.

The chain employs TRBV4-1 and TRBJ2-2; 10 bases are shared with TRBD1. The trim removed 5 bases at V and 6 bases at J, leaving 9 bases unmatched. The CDR3 totals 16 residues. Germline V CDR1 and CDR2: MGHRA, YSYEKL. The CDR3 region is CASSYRDRGLPGELFF. For the CDR3, the DNA is TGCGCCAGCAGCTACCGGGACAGGGGCCTCCCCGGGGAGCTGTTTTTT.

The chain couples TRBV10-2 to TRBJ1-2; D gene unclear. The V gene's germline CDR1 is WSHSY and CDR2 SAAADI. The length of the CDR3 is 14 residues. The ends were cut back, 4 bases at V and 6 bases at J, with 15 bases in the middle. The CDR3 sequence is CASSARDRRDGYTF. CDR3 coding DNA: TGCGCCAGCAGTGCCCGAGACCGGAGGGATGGCTACACCTTC.

V and J are TRBV4-1 and TRBJ1-4; TRBD1 matches at 10 bases. V shed 1 base, J shed 7 bases, and the junction held 3 bases outside the gene matches. Germline CDR1 is MGHRA and CDR2 is YSYEKL. The CDR3 contains 15 residues. The CDR3 DNA reads TGCGCCAGCAGCCAAGGGGGACAGGGGACTGAAAAACTGTTTTTT. It translates to CASSQGGQGTEKLFF.

The chain links TRBV19 to TRBJ1-2; D is ambiguous. V was shortened by 6 bases and J by 2 bases, with 10 bases between the two germline ends. CDR1 is LNHDA, CDR2 SQIVND, per germline (reference sequence). CDR3 length: 13 amino acids. The CDR3 nucleotides are TGTGCCAGTAGAGGACTAACGAACTATGGCTACACCTTC. Its translation: CASRGLTNYGYTF.

This chain links TRBV18 with TRBJ1-6; 7 nucleotides line up with TRBD1. The CDR3 has 14 amino acids. V trimming: 8 bases; J trimming: 5 bases; junction bases outside the gene matches: 6. Germline V lookup: CDR1 KGHSH, CDR2 LQKENI. The CDR3 DNA reads as TGTGCCAGCGCGGGACAGCGTGATAATTCACCCCTCCACTTT. The encoded protein is CASAGQRDNSPLHF. The complete variable domain, with remaining parts taken from reference TRBV18 and TRBJ1-6, reads NAGVMQNPRHLVRRRGQEARLRCSPMKGHSHVYWYRQLPEEGLKFMVYLQKENIIDESGMPKERFSAEFPKEGPSILRIQQVVRGDSAAYFCASAGQRDNSPLHFGNGTRLTVT.

This chain connects TRBV11-3 to TRBJ2-1; D might be TRBD2 (5 bases). Germline lookup yields CDR1 SGHNT and CDR2 YENEEA. The CDR3 spans 15 residues. Between the trimmed V and J ends, which lost 5 bases and 0 bases, there was a span of 11 bases. CDR3 sequence: CASSGGGISYNEQFF. CDR3 DNA: TGTGCCAGCAGCGGAGGCGGAATCTCCTACAATGAGCAGTTCTTC.

In DNA form, the CDR3 reads TGTGCCAGCAGCCCAGGGACTTCCGGAAACACCATATATTTT. This sequence encodes CASSPGTSGNTIYF. The rearrangement joins TRBV28 to TRBJ1-3; tentative D call: TRBD1 (5 bases). In germline, CDR1 is MDHEN, CDR2 SYDVKM. V lost 6 bases to trimming and J lost 4 bases, with 13 bases between them. The CDR3 contains 14 residues. Using reference TRBV28 and TRBJ1-3 for the parts outside the CDR3, the full variable domain is DVKVTQSSRYLVKRTGEKVFLECVQDMDHENMFWYRQDPGLGLRLIYFSYDVKMKEKGDIPEGYSVSREKKERFSLILESASTNQTSMYLCASSPGTSGNTIYFGEGSWLTVV.

In nucleotides, the CDR3 is TGTGCCATCAGTGAGGGTTTGCCTGGCTCTGGCTACACCTTC. It translates to CAISEGLPGSGYTF. The V gene is TRBV10-3, the J gene TRBJ1-2; no firm D call. V was trimmed by 2 bases and J by 7 bases, leaving 14 bases between them. CDR1 is ENHRY, CDR2 SYGVKD, per germline. The CDR3 has 14 amino acids.

The chain has TRBV4-1 and TRBJ2-5; 10 nucleotides match TRBD2. CDR3 length equals 17 residues. V lost 0 bases, J lost 5 bases, and 9 bases stayed unmatched. Looked up from germline, CDR1 is MGHRA and CDR2 is YSYEKL. CDR3 bases: TGCGCCAGCAGCCAAGATATATTAGCGGGAGGAGTGGAGACCCAGTACTTC. It codes for CASSQDILAGGVETQYF.

This clone was found once. V usage is TRBV7-2 and J usage is TRBJ1-6; no clear D. Germline V gene lookup returns CDR1 SGHTA and CDR2 FQGNSA. Between the trimmed V and J ends, which lost 8 bases and 3 bases, there was a span of 11 bases. The CDR3 totals 14 residues. CDR3 loop: CASSPNYYNSPLHF. The CDR3, as DNA: TGTGCCAGCTCTCCAAACTACTATAATTCACCCCTCCACTTT. Variable domain in full (rest from reference TRBV7-2 and TRBJ1-6): GAGVSQSPSNKVTEKGKDVELRCDPISGHTALYWYRQSLGQGLEFLIYFQGNSAPDKSGLPSDRFSAERTGGSVSTLTIQRTQQEDSAVYLCASSPNYYNSPLHFGNGTRLTVT.

V is TRBV21-1 and J is TRBJ2-7; TRBD1 is taken as the D call from the table, unchecked against the DNA. TRBV21-1 constitutes a pseudogene. The CDR3 is made up of 16 amino acids. CDR3 DNA: TGTGCCAGCAGCACCCTAAGGCGGGACAGGTGCTACGAGCAGTACTTC. Amino acid sequence: CASSTLRRDRCYEQYF.

This chain joins TRBV7-2 and TRBJ1-3; D remains unclear. CDR1 is SGHTA and CDR2 is FQGNSA in the germline V gene. V was trimmed by 2 bases and J by 1 base, leaving 12 bases between them. The CDR3 covers 16 residues. CDR3 protein: CASSLNYGPSGNTIYF. DNA for the CDR3: TGTGCCAGCAGCTTAAACTATGGTCCTTCTGGAAACACCATATATTTT.

The chain employs TRBV3-1 (or the pseudogene TRBV3-2) and TRBJ1-1; D might be TRBD1 (5 bases). The length of the CDR3 is 14 residues. Trimming took off 6 bases at V and 5 bases at J, with 16 bases between the two ends. Germline V gene lookup returns CDR1 LGHDT and CDR2 YNNKEL (reference sequence). The CDR3, as DNA: TGTGCCAGCAGACCAGCGACACGGGGGACTGAAGCTTTCTTT. This encodes CASRPATRGTEAFF.